This TCR beta chain is drawn from a study of metastatic and nonmetastatic thyroid tumors. Study-level information: Comparison of repertoires was carried out across blood and tumor or nodule tissue from malignant and benign thyroid patients. General study points: It was reportedly found that TCR beta diversity was significantly higher in malignant thyroid tumors than in benign nodules, a difference seen in both blood and tumor samples.

Notes on this clone: Its specificity is not known.

Authors' analysis steps: In papillary thyroid cancer, a distant-metastasis classifier was built using CDR3 differences across clinicopathological groups. TCRdb reanalyzed the PCR reads via MiXCR. What appears here as the V and J calls and clone size reflects TCRdb's work, not the paper's. Counted here are tens of thousands of clones, 20% to 25% occurring once; the ten biggest clones make up more than 12%. In germline, CDR1 is ENHRY, CDR2 SYGVKD. This CDR3 contains 12 residues. Thyroid surgery took place with no prior treatment in any patient. This chain uses TRBV10-3 with TRBJ2-1; D is undetermined. The DNA matches TRBJ2-5 better at its end, which makes the J call doubtful. Sequenced input: tumor tissue. This sequence originates from a female donor with papillary thyroid cancer or a benign thyroid nodule (not recorded which). Some clones in this sample may be carry-over from other donors' samples. Here the CDR3 reads CAISESKETQYF. The CDR3 nucleotides are TGTGCCATCAGTGAGTCAAAAGAGACCCAGTACTTC.